This TCR beta chain derives from a study of T cell changes during pregnancy in multiple sclerosis. This clone was recorded once. The method was immunoSEQ multiplex PCR; TCRdb's version includes in-frame clones alone and lacks a portion of them. The sample yields under 50,000 clones, more than 85% seen once. The CDR3 loop spans 15 amino acids. CDR1 and CDR2 from the germline V gene are MNHNY and SVGAGI (reference sequence). The trim removed 7 bases at V and 4 bases at J, leaving 13 bases unmatched. The gene calls are TRBV6-6 and TRBJ2-7; 7 positions match TRBD2. The clonotype comes from a female donor with multiple sclerosis, enrolled in a pregnancy study. The sample in question was CD8+ T cells from peripheral blood mononuclear cells, obtained in the third trimester of pregnancy. The CDR3 sequence: CASTRQREGPYEQYF. The CDR3 coding sequence is TGTGCCAGCACCCGGCAGAGGGAGGGCCCGTACGAGCAGTACTTC.